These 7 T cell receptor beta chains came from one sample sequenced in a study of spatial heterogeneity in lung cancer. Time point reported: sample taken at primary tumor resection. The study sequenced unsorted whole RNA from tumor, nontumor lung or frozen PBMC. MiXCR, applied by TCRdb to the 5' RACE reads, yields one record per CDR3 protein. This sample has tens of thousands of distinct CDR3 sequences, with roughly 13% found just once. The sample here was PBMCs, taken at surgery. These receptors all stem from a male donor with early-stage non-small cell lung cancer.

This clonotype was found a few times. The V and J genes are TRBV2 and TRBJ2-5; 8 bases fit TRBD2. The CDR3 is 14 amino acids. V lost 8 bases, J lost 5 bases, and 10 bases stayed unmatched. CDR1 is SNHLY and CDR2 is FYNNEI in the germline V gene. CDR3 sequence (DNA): TGTGCCAGCGGCGAGGGAGCGGGGGACGAGACCCAGTACTTC. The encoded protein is CASGEGAGDETQYF.

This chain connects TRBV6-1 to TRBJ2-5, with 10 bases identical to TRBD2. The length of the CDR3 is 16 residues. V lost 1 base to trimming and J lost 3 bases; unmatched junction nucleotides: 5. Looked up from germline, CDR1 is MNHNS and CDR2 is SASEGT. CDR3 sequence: CASSEVASGSKETQYF. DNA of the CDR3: TGTGCCAGCAGTGAAGTCGCTAGCGGGAGCAAAGAGACCCAGTACTTC.

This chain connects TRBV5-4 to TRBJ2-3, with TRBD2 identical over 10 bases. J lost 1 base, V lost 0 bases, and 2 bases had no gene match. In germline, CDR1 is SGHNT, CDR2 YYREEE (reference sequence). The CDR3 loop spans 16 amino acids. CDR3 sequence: CASSLGSGGGTDTQYF. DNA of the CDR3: TGTGCCAGCAGCTTGGGGAGCGGGGGGGGCACAGATACGCAGTATTTT.

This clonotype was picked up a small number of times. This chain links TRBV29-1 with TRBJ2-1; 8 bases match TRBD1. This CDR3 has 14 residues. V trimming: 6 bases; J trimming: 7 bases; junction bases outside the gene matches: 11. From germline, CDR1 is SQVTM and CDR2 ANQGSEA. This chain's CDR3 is CSVAPGTGRNEQFF. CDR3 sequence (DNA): TGCAGCGTCGCCCCCGGGACAGGACGGAATGAGCAGTTCTTC.

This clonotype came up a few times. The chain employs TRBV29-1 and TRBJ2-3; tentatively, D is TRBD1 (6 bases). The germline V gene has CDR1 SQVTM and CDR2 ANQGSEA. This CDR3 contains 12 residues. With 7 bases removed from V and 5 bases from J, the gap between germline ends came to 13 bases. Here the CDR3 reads CSGREGEDTQYF. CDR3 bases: TGCAGCGGAAGAGAGGGGGAAGATACGCAGTATTTT.

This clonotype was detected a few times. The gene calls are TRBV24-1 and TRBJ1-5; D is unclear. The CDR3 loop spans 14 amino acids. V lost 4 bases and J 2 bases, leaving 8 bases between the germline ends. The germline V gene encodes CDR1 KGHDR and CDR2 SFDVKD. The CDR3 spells CATSDSWGNQPQHF. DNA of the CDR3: TGTGCCACCAGTGACTCCTGGGGCAATCAGCCCCAGCATTTT.

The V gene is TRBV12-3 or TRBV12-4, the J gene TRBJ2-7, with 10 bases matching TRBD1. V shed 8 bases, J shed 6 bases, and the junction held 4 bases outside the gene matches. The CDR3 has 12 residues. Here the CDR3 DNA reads TGTGCCAGCGGGACAGGGGTTTCCGAGCAGTACTTC. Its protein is CASGTGVSEQYF.